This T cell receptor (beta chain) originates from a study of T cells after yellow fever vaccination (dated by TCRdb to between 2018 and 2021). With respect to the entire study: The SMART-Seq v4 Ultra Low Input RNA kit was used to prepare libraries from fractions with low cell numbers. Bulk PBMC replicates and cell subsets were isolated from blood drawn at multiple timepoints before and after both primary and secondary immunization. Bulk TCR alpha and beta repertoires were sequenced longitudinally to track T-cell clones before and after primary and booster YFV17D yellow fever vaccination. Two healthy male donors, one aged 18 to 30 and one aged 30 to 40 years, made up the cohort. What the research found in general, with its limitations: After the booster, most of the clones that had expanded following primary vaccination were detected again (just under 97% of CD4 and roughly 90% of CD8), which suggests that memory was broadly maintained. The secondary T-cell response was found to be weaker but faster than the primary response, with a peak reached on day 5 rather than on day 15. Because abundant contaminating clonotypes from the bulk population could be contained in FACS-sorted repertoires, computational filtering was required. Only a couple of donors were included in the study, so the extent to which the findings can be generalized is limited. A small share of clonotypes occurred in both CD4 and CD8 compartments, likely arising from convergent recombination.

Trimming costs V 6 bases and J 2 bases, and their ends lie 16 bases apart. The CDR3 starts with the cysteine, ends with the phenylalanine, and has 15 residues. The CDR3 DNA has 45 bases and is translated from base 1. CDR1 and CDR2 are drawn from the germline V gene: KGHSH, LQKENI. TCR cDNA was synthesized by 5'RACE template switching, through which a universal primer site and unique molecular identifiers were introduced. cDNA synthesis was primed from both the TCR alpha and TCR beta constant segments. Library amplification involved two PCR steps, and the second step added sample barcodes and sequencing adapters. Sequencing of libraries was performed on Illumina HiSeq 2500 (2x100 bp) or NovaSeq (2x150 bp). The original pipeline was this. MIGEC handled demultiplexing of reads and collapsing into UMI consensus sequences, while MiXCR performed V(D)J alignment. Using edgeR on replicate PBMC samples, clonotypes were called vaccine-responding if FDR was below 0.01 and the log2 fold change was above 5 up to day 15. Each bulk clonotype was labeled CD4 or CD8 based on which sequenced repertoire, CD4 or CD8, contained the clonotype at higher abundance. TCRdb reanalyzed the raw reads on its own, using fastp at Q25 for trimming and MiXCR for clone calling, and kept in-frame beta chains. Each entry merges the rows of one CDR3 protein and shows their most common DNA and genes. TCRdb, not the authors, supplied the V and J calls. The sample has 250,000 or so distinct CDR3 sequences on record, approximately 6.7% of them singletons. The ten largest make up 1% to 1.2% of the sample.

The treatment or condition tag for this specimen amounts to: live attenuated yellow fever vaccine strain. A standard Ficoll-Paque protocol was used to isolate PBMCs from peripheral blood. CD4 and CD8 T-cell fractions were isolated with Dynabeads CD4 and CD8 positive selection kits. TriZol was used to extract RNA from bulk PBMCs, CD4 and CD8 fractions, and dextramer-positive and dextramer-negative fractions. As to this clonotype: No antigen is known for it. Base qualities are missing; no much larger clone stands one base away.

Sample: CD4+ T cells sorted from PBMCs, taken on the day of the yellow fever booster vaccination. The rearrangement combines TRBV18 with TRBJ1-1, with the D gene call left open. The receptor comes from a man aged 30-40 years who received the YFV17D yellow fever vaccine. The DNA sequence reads TGTGCCAGCTCGCTCATGAATCACAGAAACACTGAAGCTTTCTTT. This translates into CASSLMNHRNTEAFF.